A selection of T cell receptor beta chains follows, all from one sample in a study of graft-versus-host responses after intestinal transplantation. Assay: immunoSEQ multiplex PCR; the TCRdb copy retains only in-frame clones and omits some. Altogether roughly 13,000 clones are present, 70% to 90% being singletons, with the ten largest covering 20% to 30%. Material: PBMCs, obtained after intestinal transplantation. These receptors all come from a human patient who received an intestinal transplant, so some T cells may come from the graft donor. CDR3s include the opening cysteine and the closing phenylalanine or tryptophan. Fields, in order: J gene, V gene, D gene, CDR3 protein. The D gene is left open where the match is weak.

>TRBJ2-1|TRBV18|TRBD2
CASSPDLAGERFF
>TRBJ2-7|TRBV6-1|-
CASSDGDTGSYEQYF
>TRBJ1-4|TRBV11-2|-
CASSYASEKLFF
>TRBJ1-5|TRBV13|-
CASSKQPQHF
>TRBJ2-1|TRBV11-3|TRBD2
CASSLSGVRYNEQFF
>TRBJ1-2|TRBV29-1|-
CSVEDLGQQNYGYTF
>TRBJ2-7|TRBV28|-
CASSSRGFPYEQYF
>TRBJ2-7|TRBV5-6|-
CASSQSIYEQYF
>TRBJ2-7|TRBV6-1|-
CASSDTGLPTEQYF
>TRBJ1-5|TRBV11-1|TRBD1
CASSLRPPLWDSSNQPQHF
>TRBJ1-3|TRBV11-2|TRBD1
CASSSRTGNSGNTIYF
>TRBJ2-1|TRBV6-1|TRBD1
CASSGNTVLQGAASYNEQFF
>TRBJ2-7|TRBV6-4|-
CASSEVRPSSYEQYF
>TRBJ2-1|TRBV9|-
CASSAYGQKNNEQFF
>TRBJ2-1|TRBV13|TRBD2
CASSLGGLAFNNEQFF
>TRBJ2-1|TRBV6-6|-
CASSPTYSNEQFF
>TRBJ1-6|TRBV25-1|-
CASSGQGKTSPLHF
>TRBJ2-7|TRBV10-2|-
CASSSRTGTKGYEQYF
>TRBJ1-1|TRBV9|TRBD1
CASSPTGPTEAFF
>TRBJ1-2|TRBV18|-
CASYHQVDGYTF
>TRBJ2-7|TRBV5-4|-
CASSSPGAYEQYF
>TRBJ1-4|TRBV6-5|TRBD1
CASSYWTGEKLFF
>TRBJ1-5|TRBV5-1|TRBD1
CASSDGVTGQPQHF
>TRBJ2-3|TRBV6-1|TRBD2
CASSAYRGLAGSPSTDTQYF
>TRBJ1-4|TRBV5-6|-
CASSSRGANEKLFF
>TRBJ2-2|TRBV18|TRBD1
CASSPGQGSIGELFF
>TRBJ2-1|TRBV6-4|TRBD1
CASSDMGTAVYNEQFF
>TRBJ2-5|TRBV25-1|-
CASSDARSVETQYF
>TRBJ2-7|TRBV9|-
CASSVESFSYEQYF
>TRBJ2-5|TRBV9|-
CASSVGGQETQYF
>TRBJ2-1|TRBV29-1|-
CSVDYSRSYNEQFF
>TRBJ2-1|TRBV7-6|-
CASSLISSSYNEQFF
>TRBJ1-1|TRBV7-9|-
CASSLYSNTEAFF
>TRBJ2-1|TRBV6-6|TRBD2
CASSYGLAGGGEQFF
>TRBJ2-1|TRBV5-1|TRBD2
CASSQASGRASEQFF
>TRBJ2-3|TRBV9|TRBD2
CASSVGSGAGTDTQYF
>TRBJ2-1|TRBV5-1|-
CASSLAGAEQFF
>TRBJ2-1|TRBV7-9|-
CASSRNEQFF
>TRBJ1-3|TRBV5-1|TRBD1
CASSLQGTGSGNTIYF
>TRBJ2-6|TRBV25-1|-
CASSEGVDGANVLTF
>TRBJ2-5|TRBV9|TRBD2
CASSNGLAVYQETQYF
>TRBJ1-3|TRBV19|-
CASSIQGGGGGNTIYF
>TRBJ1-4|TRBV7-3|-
CASSGGPRSEKLFF
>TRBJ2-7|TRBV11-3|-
CASSLRGTYEQYF
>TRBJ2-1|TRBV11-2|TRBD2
CASSRGTSGGLAYNEQFF
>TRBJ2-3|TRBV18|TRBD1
CASFGTATDTQYF
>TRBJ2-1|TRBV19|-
CASSINRVNEQFF
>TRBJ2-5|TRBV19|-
CASSQGRETQYF
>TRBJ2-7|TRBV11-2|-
CASSVEGTAYEQYF
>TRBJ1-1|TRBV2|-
CASSDGRGPTEAFF
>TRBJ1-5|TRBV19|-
CASSASGAPNQPQHF
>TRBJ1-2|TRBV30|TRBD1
CAYQGQGGYGYTF
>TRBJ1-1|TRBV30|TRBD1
CAWRGQGAGGTEAFF
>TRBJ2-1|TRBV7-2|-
CASSTVAFTYNEQFF